The rows below give T cell receptor beta chains drawn from one sample of a study of shared clonotypes between healthy human individuals. TCRdb's copy holds only in-frame clones and misses some; the assay was immunoSEQ multiplex PCR. The sample records around 200,000 clones, 66% being singletons. Material: memory CD4+ T cells sorted from blood. These receptors originate from a man under 40 in good health. CDR3s include the opening cysteine and the closing phenylalanine or tryptophan. D genes are given only for firm matches. The size entry is marked missing in some rows and otherwise reads once, few, many or a size class.

v_gene	abundance	d_gene	j_gene	CDR3aa	CDR3nt
TRBV7-8	.	.	TRBJ1-1	CASSLAGTFEGTEAFF	TGTGCCAGCAGCTTAGCTGGGACCTTTGAGGGTACTGAAGCTTTCTTT
TRBV7-2	.	.	TRBJ2-3	CASSLGLEGTDTQYF	TGTGCCAGCAGCTTAGGACTAGAAGGCACAGATACGCAGTATTTT
TRBV5-1	.	.	TRBJ2-7	CASSLGQGGSEQYF	TGCGCCAGCAGCTTGGGACAAGGAGGTTCCGAGCAGTACTTC
TRBV5-1	.	TRBD1	TRBJ2-5	CASSLATGTEQETQYF	TGCGCCAGCAGCTTGGCGACCGGGACAGAACAAGAGACCCAGTACTTC
TRBV10-3	.	.	TRBJ1-5	CAIWSGTGQPQHF	TGTGCCATATGGAGTGGGACGGGTCAGCCCCAGCATTTT
TRBV5-1	.	.	TRBJ2-7	CASSLFSAVEQYF	TGCGCCAGCAGCTTGTTTTCGGCGGTCGAGCAGTACTTC
TRBV30	.	TRBD2	TRBJ2-5	CARGPRGGTQYF	TGTGCCCGGGGACCGCGCGGGGGGACCCAGTACTTC
TRBV6-4	many	.	TRBJ1-1	CASSETLQGTAFF	TGTGCCAGCAGCGAAACGCTGCAGGGGACAGCTTTCTTT
TRBV5-1	.	.	TRBJ2-7	CASSITSSYEQYF	TGCGCCAGCAGCATCACGAGCTCCTACGAGCAGTACTTC
TRBV13	many	.	TRBJ1-1	CASSYWGGGTEAFF	TGTGCCAGCAGTTACTGGGGGGGAGGCACTGAAGCTTTCTTT
TRBV30	.	.	TRBJ1-1	CAWKPRGTEAFF	TGTGCCTGGAAACCCCGGGGCACTGAAGCTTTCTTT
TRBV14	few	.	TRBJ2-7	CASSQAKTFRTLGDVYEQYF	TGTGCCAGCAGCCAAGCAAAGACATTCCGGACCCTAGGTGATGTCTACGAGCAGTACTTC
TRBV5-1	.	.	TRBJ1-4	CASSLDGEDNEKLFF	TGCGCCAGCAGCTTGGATGGGGAAGATAATGAAAAACTGTTTTTT
TRBV14	.	TRBD2	TRBJ2-1	CASSQPGLATREQFF	TGTGCCAGCAGCCAACCGGGACTAGCGACCCGTGAGCAGTTCTTC
TRBV5-5	.	.	TRBJ2-7	CASSFAQGSAEQYF	TGTGCCAGCAGCTTCGCACAGGGTTCGGCCGAGCAGTACTTC
TRBV6-5	few	.	TRBJ2-3	CASTDKRVSTDTQYF	TGTGCCAGCACCGATAAGCGGGTTAGCACAGATACGCAGTATTTT
TRBV10-3	.	TRBD1	TRBJ2-7	CAITTARGSEQYF	TGTGCCATCACTACCGCCAGGGGGAGCGAGCAGTACTTC
TRBV19	once	TRBD1	TRBJ1-5	CASSLDRAAYQPQHF	TGTGCCAGTAGTCTTGACAGGGCAGCTTATCAGCCCCAGCATTTT
TRBV2	.	TRBD1	TRBJ2-2	CASTGGVGTGELFF	TGTGCCAGCACAGGGGGAGTAGGGACCGGGGAGCTGTTTTTT
TRBV28	.	TRBD2	TRBJ2-1	CASISGGTNERNEQFF	TGTGCCAGCATCTCGGGTGGGACTAATGAGCGAAATGAGCAGTTCTTC
TRBV5-1	.	.	TRBJ1-1	CASSLMGANTEAFF	TGCGCCAGCAGCTTGATGGGGGCGAACACTGAAGCTTTCTTT
TRBV2	few	TRBD1	TRBJ1-2	CASSEEGQIYGYTF	TGTGCCAGCAGTGAGGAGGGACAGATCTATGGCTACACCTTC
TRBV5-1	.	.	TRBJ2-5	CASSWGITEETQYF	TGCGCCAGCAGCTGGGGGATCACAGAAGAGACCCAGTACTTC
TRBV28	.	.	TRBJ1-3	CASSLLGNTIYF	TGTGCCAGCAGTTTACTCGGAAACACCATATATTTT
TRBV6-6	few	TRBD1	TRBJ2-7	CASSRGNSYEQYF	TGTGCCAGCAGCAGGGGGAACTCCTACGAGCAGTACTTC
TRBV10-3	.	TRBD1	TRBJ2-5	CAIGTGTGVAQETQYF	TGTGCCATAGGGACCGGGACAGGGGTCGCGCAAGAGACCCAGTACTTC
TRBV11-2	.	.	TRBJ2-7	CASSLTLASSYEQYF	TGTGCCAGCAGCTTGACGCTAGCGAGCTCCTACGAGCAGTACTTC
TRBV7-2	few	.	TRBJ2-3	CASSLSLLSTDTQYF	TGTGCCAGCAGCTTGTCCCTTTTGAGCACAGATACGCAGTATTTT
TRBV27	.	.	TRBJ2-3	CASSGTVSTDTQYF	TGTGCCAGCAGCGGGACCGTGAGCACAGATACGCAGTATTTT
TRBV11-3	.	TRBD2	TRBJ2-5	CASSLDGTSQETQYF	TGTGCCAGCAGCTTAGATGGGACTAGCCAAGAGACCCAGTACTTC
TRBV6-5	.	.	TRBJ1-3	CASSYSMDSGNTIYF	TGTGCCAGCAGTTACTCGATGGACTCTGGAAACACCATATATTTT
TRBV2	.	.	TRBJ1-1	CASSGNQQATTPAFF	TGTGCCAGCAGTGGGAACCAACAGGCCACCACTCCTGCTTTCTTT
TRBV5-5	.	.	TRBJ2-1	CASSLEARAYNEQFF	TGTGCCAGCAGCTTGGAGGCCAGGGCGTACAATGAGCAGTTCTTC
TRBV5-8	.	.	TRBJ2-3	CASSLGGTIADTQYF	TGTGCCAGCAGCTTGGGGGGGACGATTGCAGATACGCAGTATTTT